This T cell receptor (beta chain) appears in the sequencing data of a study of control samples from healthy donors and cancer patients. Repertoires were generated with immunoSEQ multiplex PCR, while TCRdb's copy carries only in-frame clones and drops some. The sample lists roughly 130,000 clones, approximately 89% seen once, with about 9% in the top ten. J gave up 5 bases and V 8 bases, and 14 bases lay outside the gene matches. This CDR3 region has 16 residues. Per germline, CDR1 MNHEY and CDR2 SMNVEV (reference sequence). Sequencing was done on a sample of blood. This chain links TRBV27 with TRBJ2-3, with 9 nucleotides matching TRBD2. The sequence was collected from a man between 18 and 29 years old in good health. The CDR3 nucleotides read TGTGCCAGCGGCACTTACCTAGCGGGGCTTATAGATACGCAGTATTTT. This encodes CASGTYLAGLIDTQYF.